A selection of T cell receptor beta chains follows, all from one sample in a study of OX40 agonist ivuxolimab in advanced cancers. Only in-frame clones appear in the TCRdb table, and some are missing; sequencing was by immunoSEQ multiplex PCR. This sample has some 99,000 clones, with roughly nine tenths found just once. Here the sequenced sample was CD4+ or CD8+ T cells sorted from blood, taken in a trial of the OX40 agonist ivuxolimab. These receptors all stem from an adult with an advanced solid tumor such as melanoma, head and neck, liver or kidney cancer. The CDR3 runs from the conserved cysteine through the conserved F or W. A D gene is named only where the DNA matches it firmly. Only part of the rows carry a size: once, few, many, or a class if the clone is expanded.

V	D	J	size	DNA	CDR3
TRBV19	.	TRBJ1-5	.	TGTGCCAGTAGTATACGGCTTAATCAGCCCCAGCATTTT	CASSIRLNQPQHF
TRBV7-2	.	TRBJ2-3	.	TGTGCCAGCAGCTTCGGGCCCTACACAGATACGCAGTATTTT	CASSFGPYTDTQYF
TRBV6-1	.	TRBJ2-7	.	TGTGCCAGCAGTGAAGCGACCTCGGGGGGCCACGAGCAGTACTTC	CASSEATSGGHEQYF
TRBV6-4	.	TRBJ2-4	.	TGTGCCAGCAAGAGGGGGAACGAAGCCAAAAACATTCAGTACTTC	CASKRGNEAKNIQYF
TRBV7-9	TRBD2	TRBJ2-7	once	TGTGCCAGCAGCGACACCGGGACTAGTAGTTACGAGCAGTACTTC	CASSDTGTSSYEQYF
TRBV5-5	.	TRBJ1-3	.	TGTGCCAGCAGCCCGGGAGGGGCCTCTGGAAACACCATATATTTT	CASSPGGASGNTIYF
TRBV19	.	TRBJ1-1	.	TGTGCCAGTAAACCTCGAGGCGCGGGGGCTAAAGAGATGTTTGAAGCTTTCTTT	CASKPRGAGAKEMFEAFF
TRBV12-5	.	TRBJ1-1	.	TGTGCTAGTGGCACCCTCGCGGGCACTGAAGCTTTCTTT	CASGTLAGTEAFF
TRBV6-1	.	TRBJ2-2	.	TGTGCCAGCAGTGAAGGGACAGCTAACACCGGGGAGCTGTTTTTT	CASSEGTANTGELFF
TRBV6-1	.	TRBJ1-1	.	TGTGCCAGCAGTGAACGGACTGGTCTATCTGCTTTCTTT	CASSERTGLSAFF
TRBV5-4	.	TRBJ2-1	once	TGTGCCAGCAGCTTGTCAGGGGGGGCCCTCGAGGGGCAGTTCTTC	CASSLSGGALEGQFF
TRBV5-4	.	TRBJ1-2	.	TGTGCCAGCAGTTTGAAGACAGATGGGGCTTATGGCTACACCTTC	CASSLKTDGAYGYTF
TRBV9	TRBD1	TRBJ1-1	.	TGTGCCAGCAGCGCCAGTGGACCGGGACAGGGGCCCGATAGCACTGAAGCTTTCTTT	CASSASGPGQGPDSTEAFF
TRBV19	TRBD1	TRBJ1-5	once	TGTGCCAGTAGTGCCACCGGGACAGGGGGCTTAGGGGATCAGCCCCAGCATTTT	CASSATGTGGLGDQPQHF
TRBV7-2	.	TRBJ2-7	.	TGTGCCAGCAGCTCTATAGTGGGGGGGCAATACGAGCAGTACTTC	CASSSIVGGQYEQYF
TRBV6-5	TRBD1	TRBJ1-6	.	TGTGCCAGCAGTAAGGGACAGGGGTACGCACCCCTCCACTTT	CASSKGQGYAPLHF
TRBV6-6	.	TRBJ1-1	.	TGTGCCAGCAGTTACGATTTGAACACTGAAGCTTTCTTT	CASSYDLNTEAFF
TRBV7-7	.	TRBJ2-5	.	TGTGCTAGCAGCCCCGGGACTCGCCAAGAGACCCAGTACTTC	CASSPGTRQETQYF
TRBV6-5	TRBD1	TRBJ1-4	.	TGTGCCAGCAGTTGGACAGGGAACAAAGGTGAAAAACTGTTTTTT	CASSWTGNKGEKLFF
TRBV2	.	TRBJ2-7	few	TGTGCCAGCAGTGTTGCCTCCCACTACGAGCAGTACTTC	CASSVASHYEQYF
TRBV10-3	.	TRBJ1-2	.	TGTGCCATCAGTGAGTCGGGACGTCCTTATGGCTACACCTTC	CAISESGRPYGYTF
TRBV5-1	TRBD2	TRBJ2-1	.	TGCGCCAGCAACTCCCAAACGGGGGGTTCCTACAATGAGCAGTTCTTC	CASNSQTGGSYNEQFF
TRBV5-1	TRBD2	TRBJ2-5	once	TGCGCCAGCAGTCCAGGACTAGCGGAGACCCAGTACTTC	CASSPGLAETQYF
TRBV9	.	TRBJ2-3	.	TGTGCCAGCAGCGTCGAGTGGGGGGGCCGGGATGATACGCAGTATTTT	CASSVEWGGRDDTQYF
TRBV19	.	TRBJ1-4	.	TGTGCCAGTAGGGACCCTTATGGAGAATCAACTAATGAAAAACTGTTTTTT	CASRDPYGESTNEKLFF
TRBV11-2	.	TRBJ2-5	.	TGTGCCAGCAGCTTACGGAGGGGTGAGACCCAGTACTTC	CASSLRRGETQYF
TRBV5-4	TRBD1	TRBJ2-4	.	TGTGCCAGCAGCCCCGGGACAGACCAGAAAAACATTCAGTACTTC	CASSPGTDQKNIQYF
TRBV6-1	TRBD1	TRBJ1-2	.	TGTGCCAGCAGGATGATACAGGGGGCGCGGGGCTACACCTTC	CASRMIQGARGYTF
TRBV9	.	TRBJ2-5	.	TGTGCCAGCAGCGTAGGAGGGGAGACCCAGTACTTC	CASSVGGETQYF
TRBV9	.	TRBJ1-4	.	TGTGCCAGCTCCCAAAGCGGGGGGATAGGAGAAAAACTGTTTTTT	CASSQSGGIGEKLFF
TRBV6-5	.	TRBJ2-2	few	TGTGCCAGCAAGGGCGCGAACACCGGGGAGCTGTTTTTT	CASKGANTGELFF
TRBV18	.	TRBJ1-5	.	TGTGCCAGCTCACCAGTTAATCAGCCCCAGCATTTT	CASSPVNQPQHF
TRBV7-9	TRBD1	TRBJ2-1	.	TGTGCCAGCAGCTTAGGTTATGCAGGGGGCTACTACAATGAGCAGTTCTTC	CASSLGYAGGYYNEQFF
TRBV7-9	.	TRBJ1-4	.	TGTGCCAGCAGCCCAGGAGCAGCTGGGTTACTCGAAAAACTGTTTTTT	CASSPGAAGLLEKLFF
TRBV29-1	.	TRBJ2-5	.	TGCAGCGTTGAAAGGGGGGCCCAAGAGACCCAGTACTTC	CSVERGAQETQYF
TRBV18	TRBD1	TRBJ2-7	.	TGTGCCAGCTCACCATCGGGACAGGGTTTCTACGAGCAGTACTTC	CASSPSGQGFYEQYF
TRBV6-6	.	TRBJ1-1	.	TGTGCCAGCAGTTACGCCGGGGAAAACACTGAAGCTTTCTTT	CASSYAGENTEAFF